The next 17 T cell receptor beta chains were all read from a single sample in a study of CD8 T cells in ankylosing spondylitis. TCRdb re-called the 5' RACE reads with MiXCR, one entry per CDR3 protein. The repertoire holds about 150,000 distinct CDR3 sequences, with 25% to 35% as singletons. The sample consisted of synovial fluid, either unsorted or a sorted T cell fraction (not recorded which). These TCRs come from a male donor with ankylosing spondylitis.

The V gene is TRBV24-1, the J gene TRBJ1-1, with 7 positions matching TRBD1. This CDR3 is 13 amino acids long. V lost 2 bases, J lost 5 bases, and 1 base stayed unmatched. The germline V gene encodes CDR1 KGHDR and CDR2 SFDVKD. CDR3 region: CATSDSQGTEAFF. For the CDR3, the DNA is TGTGCCACCAGTGATTCACAGGGGACTGAAGCTTTCTTT.

This clonotype was detected many times. This chain's CDR3 is CASSLDVGAYGYTF. CDR3 DNA: TGTGCCAGCAGCTTAGATGTGGGGGCCTATGGCTACACCTTC. V is TRBV11-2 and J is TRBJ1-2, with a possible D match to TRBD1 (6 bases). Germline-derived CDR1 and CDR2 are SGHAT and FQNNGV. V lost 0 bases and J 4 bases, leaving 9 bases between the germline ends. This CDR3 has 14 amino acids.

The V call is TRBV5-1, the J call TRBJ2-2; D assignment may be TRBD1 or TRBD2 (5 bases each). CDR3 length equals 15 residues. CDR1 and CDR2 from the germline V gene are SGHRS and YFSETQ. The V gene lost 3 bases and the J gene lost 3 bases, with 12 bases spanning the gap. The CDR3 loop is CASSWVRGDTGELFF. The CDR3, as DNA: TGCGCCAGCAGCTGGGTTAGGGGAGACACCGGGGAGCTGTTTTTT.

This clonotype has more than one count but fewer than ten. CDR3 nucleotide sequence: TGTGCCAGCAGCTTAGGGGAAGCGTTGCTGTTTTTT. This translates into CASSLGEALLFF. V gene TRBV7-8 combines with J gene TRBJ2-2; D gene ambiguous. The CDR3 covers 12 residues. Germline V gene sequence: CDR1 SGHVS, CDR2 FQNEAQ. Trimming took 1 base from V and 13 from J, leaving 10 bases between them.

The genes are TRBV27 and TRBJ2-1; either TRBD1 or TRBD2 may supply D (5 bases each). This CDR3 is built from 19 residues. The V end lost 9 bases, the J end lost 14 bases, and 41 bases lay between the germline ends. Germline CDR1 and CDR2: MNHEY and SMNVEV (reference sequence). The CDR3 region is CASPIGESGYRPQEEYKFF. As DNA, the CDR3 is TGTGCCAGTCCCATAGGGGAGTCGGGTTATCGCCCGCAGGAGGAGTATAAGTTCTTC.

This chain joins TRBV18 and TRBJ2-7; D gene uncertain. Deletions cut 6 bases from V and 2 bases from J, with 17 bases between. Germline V CDR1 and CDR2: KGHSH, LQKENI. The CDR3 consists of 15 residues. The CDR3 sequence: CASSPGLDGTYEQYF. CDR3 in DNA: TGTGCCAGCTCCCCGGGTCTCGACGGAACCTACGAGCAGTACTTC.

This clonotype appeared a few times. The chain carries TRBV11-2 and TRBJ2-3, with 10 nucleotides matching TRBD2. This CDR3 contains 19 residues. The V segment lost 0 bases and the J segment 7 bases; nucleotides outside the gene matches: 16. CDR1 and CDR2 from the germline V gene are SGHAT and FQNNGV. DNA for the CDR3: TGTGCCAGCAGCTTAGAATATTATACTAGCGGGATTATGCGAAATACGCAGTATTTT. Its protein product is CASSLEYYTSGIMRNTQYF. The full variable domain, with the rest looked up from reference TRBV11-2 and TRBJ2-3, is EAGVAQSPRYKIIEKRQSVAFWCNPISGHATLYWYQQILGQGPKLLIQFQNNGVVDDSQLPKDRFSAERLKGVDSTLKIQPAKLEDSAVYLCASSLEYYTSGIMRNTQYFGPGTRLTVL.

The rearrangement links TRBV2 to TRBJ1-1; D gene unclear. CDR1 and CDR2 (germline): SNHLY, FYNNEI. The CDR3 is 11 amino acids. V lost 8 bases and J 11 bases, leaving 15 bases between the germline ends. The CDR3 protein is CASSSMSQAFF. For the CDR3, the DNA is TGTGCCAGCTCGTCGATGTCCCAGGCTTTCTTT.

This clonotype was counted between two and nine times. V usage is TRBV20-1 and J usage is TRBJ2-3, with 10 bases identical to TRBD1. J lost 0 bases, V lost 1 base, and 1 base had no gene match. The CDR3 is 15 residues long. In germline, CDR1 is DFQATT, CDR2 SNEGSKA (reference sequence). The CDR3 spells CSARGTGGSTDTQYF. The CDR3 bases are TGCAGTGCTAGAGGGACAGGGGGAAGCACAGATACGCAGTATTTT.

J is TRBJ2-5 and V is TRBV5-6, with D unresolved. The CDR3 consists of 15 residues. V shed 3 bases and J shed 2 bases, with 14 bases lying between them. Germline V gene sequence: CDR1 SGHDT, CDR2 YYEEEE. The CDR3 sequence: CASSSRWALQETQYF. CDR3 DNA: TGTGCCAGCAGCTCAAGGTGGGCACTACAAGAGACCCAGTACTTC.

The CDR3 region is CATSREFNYEQYF. The CDR3 nucleotides are TGTGCCACCAGCAGGGAATTTAACTACGAGCAGTACTTC. This chain connects TRBV15 to TRBJ2-7, with D hard to call. The CDR3 totals 13 residues. Trimming removed 3 bases at V and 3 bases at J, with 9 bases between. Germline lookup yields CDR1 LNHNV and CDR2 YYDKDF (reference sequence).

J is TRBJ1-6 and V is TRBV6-6; 7 bases are a match to TRBD1. This CDR3 has 12 residues. The V gene's germline CDR1 is MNHNY and CDR2 SVGAGI (reference sequence). The ends lost 11 bases at V and 4 bases at J; junction bases unmatched: 2. CDR3 residues: CAGQAYNSPLHF. Here the CDR3 DNA reads TGTGCCGGACAGGCGTATAATTCACCCCTCCACTTT.

The rearrangement links TRBV6-1 to TRBJ1-3; 7 bases are shared with TRBD1. The CDR3 has 14 residues. Germline values: CDR1 MNHNS, CDR2 SASEGT. The trim removed 7 bases at V and 0 bases at J, leaving 3 bases unmatched. In nucleotides, the CDR3 is TGTGCCAGCACCCCAGGGGGCTCTGGAAACACCATATATTTT. Its translation: CASTPGGSGNTIYF.

This clonotype was counted many times. This chain joins TRBV6-2 or TRBV6-3 and TRBJ2-4; D not certain. The germline V gene has CDR1 MNHEY and CDR2 SVGEGT. Between the trimmed V and J ends, which lost 10 bases and 4 bases, there was a span of 11 bases. This CDR3 spans 12 amino acids. In DNA, the CDR3 is TGTGCCACCCAGACTGGGAAAAACATTCAGTACTTC. This sequence encodes CATQTGKNIQYF.

The chain links TRBV28 to TRBJ1-2; perhaps TRBD1 as D (6 bases). The germline gives CDR1 MDHEN, CDR2 SYDVKM. The V and J ends lost 6 bases and 8 bases respectively, with 16 bases between them. CDR3 size: 13 residues. Here the CDR3 reads CASSTQQGGGYTF. For the CDR3, the DNA is TGTGCCAGCAGCACCCAACAGGGAGGCGGCTACACCTTC.

This clonotype was seen once. The gene calls are TRBV12-3 or TRBV12-4 and TRBJ1-1, with D tentatively TRBD1 (5 bases). The CDR3 extends over 16 amino acids. Trimming cost V 7 bases and J 0 bases, with 18 bases left between them. The CDR3 loop reads CASTSSYRSMNTEAFF. In DNA form, the CDR3 reads TGTGCCAGCACTTCGTCCTACAGGAGTATGAACACTGAAGCTTTCTTT.

The V call is TRBV2, the J call TRBJ1-2; 8 nucleotides match TRBD1. The CDR3 consists of 16 residues. Germline assignment: CDR1 SNHLY and CDR2 FYNNEI. The V gene end was trimmed by 2 bases and the J gene end by 4 bases; junction bases not matched to a gene: 9. The CDR3 nucleotides read TGTGCCAGCAGTGAAACCGGAGTCCAGGGGGCCTATGGCTACACCTTC. Amino acid sequence: CASSETGVQGAYGYTF.